This T cell receptor beta chain came from a study of CD8 T cells in ankylosing spondylitis. TCRdb re-derived calls from the 5' RACE reads in MiXCR, one entry per CDR3 protein. The sample contains some 270,000 distinct CDR3 sequences, 32% of which appear only once. This clonotype was seen a handful of times. This TCR was recovered from a male donor with ankylosing spondylitis or in good health (not recorded which). What was sequenced was blood, either unsorted or a sorted T cell fraction (not recorded which).

CDR3 sequence reads: CASSGWGQQEKLFF. CDR3 coding DNA: TGTGCCAGCAGTGGTTGGGGGCAGCAGGAAAAACTGTTTTTT. V and J are TRBV27 and TRBJ1-4, with a tentative D call TRBD1 (6 bases). From germline, CDR1 is MNHEY and CDR2 SMNVEV (reference sequence). The CDR3 is 14 amino acids. The germline V and J ends were trimmed by 5 bases and 8 bases, with 15 bases remaining between them.